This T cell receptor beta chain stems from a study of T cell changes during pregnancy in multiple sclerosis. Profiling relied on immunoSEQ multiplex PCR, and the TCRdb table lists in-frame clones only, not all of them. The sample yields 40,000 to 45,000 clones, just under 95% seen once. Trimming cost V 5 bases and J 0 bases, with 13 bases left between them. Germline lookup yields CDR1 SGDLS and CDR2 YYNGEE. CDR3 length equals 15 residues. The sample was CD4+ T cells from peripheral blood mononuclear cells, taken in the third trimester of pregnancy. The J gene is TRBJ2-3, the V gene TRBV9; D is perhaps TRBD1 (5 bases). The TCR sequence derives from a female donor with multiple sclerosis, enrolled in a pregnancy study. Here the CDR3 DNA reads TGTGCCAGCAGACCTCCAGGGTCCAGCACAGATACGCAGTATTTT. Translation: CASRPPGSSTDTQYF.